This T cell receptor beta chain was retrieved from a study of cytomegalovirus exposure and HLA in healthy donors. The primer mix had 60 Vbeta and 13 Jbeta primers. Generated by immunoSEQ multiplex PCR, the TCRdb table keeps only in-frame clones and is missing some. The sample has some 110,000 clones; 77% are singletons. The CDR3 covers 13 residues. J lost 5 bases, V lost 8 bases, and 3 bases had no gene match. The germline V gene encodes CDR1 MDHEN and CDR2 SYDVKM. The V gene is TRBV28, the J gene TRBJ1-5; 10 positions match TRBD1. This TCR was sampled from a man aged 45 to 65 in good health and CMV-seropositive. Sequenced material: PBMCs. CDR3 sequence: CASRTGGDQPQHF. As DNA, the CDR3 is TGTGCCAGCCGGACAGGGGGGGATCAGCCCCAGCATTTT. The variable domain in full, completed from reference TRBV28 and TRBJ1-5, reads DVKVTQSSRYLVKRTGEKVFLECVQDMDHENMFWYRQDPGLGLRLIYFSYDVKMKEKGDIPEGYSVSREKKERFSLILESASTNQTSMYLCASRTGGDQPQHFGDGTRLSIL.